This record covers a single TCR beta chain. As originally analysed: By means of reference gene primer amplification, nucleated cell counts were estimated. Measured with immunoSEQ multiplex PCR; TCRdb has only the in-frame clones, and not every one. The V and J calls and clone size are taken from that table; D and trimming were inferred from the DNA. The sample lists around 450,000 clones; around 90% were seen once. The sample is drawn from a study of blood T cell repertoires in COVID-19. Per the germline V gene, CDR1 is KGHDR and CDR2 is SFDVKD. V lost 3 bases to trimming and J lost 2 bases, with 14 bases between them. CDR3 length equals 16 residues. In terms of age and location, participants ranged from roughly 18 to 100 years and lived in roughly 22 US areas. The study counted Cohort 3 donors as recovered given two negative PCRs, clearance, or symptom resolution.

The chain is built from TRBV24-1 and TRBJ2-3; D perhaps matches TRBD1 (6 bases). This TCR derives from a woman under 30 who had recovered from COVID-19. Sequencing was done on a sample of PBMCs or T cells enriched from blood (not recorded which). DNA of the CDR3: TGTGCCACCAGTGATGAGGGGGACCAGTCCACAGATACGCAGTATTTT. Protein sequence: CATSDEGDQSTDTQYF.